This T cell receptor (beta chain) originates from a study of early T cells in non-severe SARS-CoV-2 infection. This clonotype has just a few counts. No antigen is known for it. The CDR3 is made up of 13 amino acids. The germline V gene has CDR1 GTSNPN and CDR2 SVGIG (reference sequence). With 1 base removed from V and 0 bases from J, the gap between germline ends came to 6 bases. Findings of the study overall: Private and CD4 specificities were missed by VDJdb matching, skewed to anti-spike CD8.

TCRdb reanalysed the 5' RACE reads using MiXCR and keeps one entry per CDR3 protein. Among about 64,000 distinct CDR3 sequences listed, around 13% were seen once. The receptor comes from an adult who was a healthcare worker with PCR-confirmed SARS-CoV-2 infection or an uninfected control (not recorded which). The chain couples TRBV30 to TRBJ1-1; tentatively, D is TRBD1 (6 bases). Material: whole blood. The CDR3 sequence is CAWSGDMNTEAFF. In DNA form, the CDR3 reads TGTGCCTGGAGTGGGGACATGAACACTGAAGCTTTCTTT.